One and the same sample provided the 6 T cell receptor delta chains below, sequenced in a study of DNA immune sequencing with unique molecular identifiers. Genomic DNA underwent 32-plex PCR targeting all 8 TRDV and 4 TRDJ genes. A 12-nucleotide UMI was added during around 3 barcoding PCR cycles before adapter PCR. TCRdb fed the multiplex PCR reads to CATT. Among approximately 2,000 delta-chain clones listed, 11% to 15% were seen once. The sample comprised gamma-delta T cells enriched from blood buffy coat, or unenriched PBMCs (not recorded which). The source of these receptors is a human donor in good health.

In its sample, this clone was seen a few times. A far larger clone is a single base away, which makes a read error likely. The same CDR3 is also encoded by other DNA sequences in this sample. The V gene is TRDV2, the J gene TRDJ1, with 7 bases fitting TRDD3. This CDR3 region has 18 residues. J lost 3 bases, V lost 0 bases, and 15 bases had no gene match. The germline V gene encodes CDR1 GEAIGNYY and CDR2 EKD. The CDR3 loop reads CACDTVGGGDIRSDKLIF. CDR3 sequence (DNA): TGTGCCTGTGACACCGTGGGAGGTGGGGATATCCGATCCGATAAACTCATCTTT.

This clone was found a few times. For this DNA, TCRdb reports the protein of a much larger clone, which diverges at residue 12, most likely from a read error; the protein presented here is translated directly from the DNA. The genes are TRDV2 and TRDJ1; 7 nucleotides align to TRDD3. The germline gives CDR1 GEAIGNYY, CDR2 EKD. This CDR3 has 15 residues. CDR3 protein: CACDLLGTDTDNLIF. The CDR3 nucleotides are TGTGCCTGTGACCTACTGGGGACAGACACCGATAATCTCATCTTT.

In regard to this clone: Since a far larger clone is one base different, this is likely a read error. The sample holds other DNA sequences that translate to the same CDR3. V is TRDV2 and J is TRDJ1; 9 bases are a match to TRDD3. This CDR3 spans 19 amino acids. Germline V gene lookup returns CDR1 GEAIGNYY and CDR2 EKD. CDR3 nucleotides: TGTGCCTGTTCCCCGCTACGGCCGGGGGTGGGGGATAACACCGACAAACTCATCTTT. Translation gives CACSPLRPGVGDNTDKLIF.

This clone was seen more than once but under ten times. This clone may be a read error of a much larger clone one base away. This sequence joins TRDV2 and TRDJ1, with D perhaps TRDD3 (6 bases). This CDR3 has 19 amino acids. The V and J ends lost 0 bases and 0 bases respectively, with 22 bases between them. CDR1 GEAIGNYY and CDR2 EKD come from the germline V gene. The CDR3 region is CACDTVPGGRGGNTDKLIF. Written as DNA, the CDR3 is TGTGCCTGTGACACCGTGCCGGGTGGACGGGGGGGGAACACCGATAAACTCATCTTT.

Remarks on this clone: This probably arose from a read error, given a far larger clone one base away. The chain links TRDV1 to TRDJ2, with 9 bases that match TRDD3. TCRdb does not report a J gene; here it was assigned by matching the DNA to germline references. Germline V gene sequence: CDR1 TSWWSYY, CDR2 QGS. This CDR3 has 28 residues. V lost 0 bases, J lost 3 bases, and 38 bases stayed unmatched. CDR3 sequence: CALGELIGPWTYWGKIEPDDMVTAQLFF. The CDR3 bases are TGTGCTCTTGGGGAACTCATAGGCCCTTGGACCTACTGGGGGAAAATAGAGCCTGACGATATGGTGACAGCACAACTCTTCTTT.

The chain employs TRDV1 and TRDJ1; TRDD2 is a possible D gene (7 bases). No J segment appears in TCRdb, so it was assigned here by matching the sequence to germline. The germline gives CDR1 TSWWSYY, CDR2 QGS. This CDR3 spans 21 amino acids. Trimming took off 6 bases at V and 0 bases at J, with 32 bases between the two ends. Written as DNA, the CDR3 is TGTGCTCTTGGCCCCCTATCGGTGTTCCTACAGCGGATACCGTACACCGATAAACTCATCTTT. Translating it yields CALGPLSVFLQRIPYTDKLIF.